This T cell receptor (beta chain) was captured by sequencing in a study of blood T cell repertoires in COVID-19. Study summary: Researchers got acute and convalescent COVID-19 samples from the United States, Italy and Spain.

Looked up from germline, CDR1 is ENHRY and CDR2 is SYGVKD. Trimming pared 9 bases from V and 3 bases from J, leaving 14 bases between. The CDR3 spans 13 residues. Study processing details: The assay estimated nucleated cells by amplifying reference gene primers. The data were produced by immunoSEQ multiplex PCR, yet TCRdb's version contains in-frame clones alone and is incomplete. For V, J and clone size, that table is used; D and trimming come from the DNA. The table has around 93,000 clones, around 90% seen once. The rearrangement uses TRBV10-3 and TRBJ1-1; D possibly corresponds to TRBD1 (6 bases). This receptor was identified in an elderly man with acute or convalescent COVID-19. The sequenced sample consisted of peripheral blood. The CDR3 reads CAMATGGDTEAFF. In DNA form, the CDR3 reads TGTGCCATGGCCACGGGGGGCGACACTGAAGCTTTCTTT.